These 18 T cell receptor beta chains were all obtained from the same sample, sequenced in a study of T cell clonality in common variable immunodeficiency. Some clones are missing from TCRdb's copy, which holds only in-frame ones; the method was immunoSEQ multiplex PCR. The data show under 45,000 clones, none appearing only once, with over 1.1% held by the ten largest. Sequencing input: peripheral blood mononuclear cells. The receptors derive from a person aged 18-70 years in good health.

This clone was counted at least ten times. The CDR3 goes on 3 residues after the read ends, and that part is filled in from the germline J gene. The rearrangement links TRBV6-4 to TRBJ2-7; D possibly corresponds to TRBD2 (6 bases). V dropped 3 bases and J dropped 2 bases, with 14 bases sitting between them. Germline CDR1 is MRHNA and CDR2 is SNTAGT. The CDR3 totals 15 residues. The covered CDR3 bases are TGTGCCAGCAGTGATCAAAGGGACTGGCCCTACGAG. This sequence encodes CASSDQRDWPYE. The whole CDR3 protein reads CASSDQRDWPYEQYF.

This clone was observed many times. The CDR3 end lies 3 residues beyond the end of the read and is filled in from the germline J gene. This chain connects TRBV20-1 to TRBJ2-7, with TRBD1 identical over 10 bases. This CDR3 is 13 amino acids long. In germline, CDR1 is DFQATT, CDR2 SNEGSKA (reference sequence). V shed 6 bases, J shed 3 bases, and the junction held 5 bases outside the gene matches. The part of the CDR3 DNA that was read is TGCAGTGCCCCTCGGACAGGGGGCTACGAG. It specifies CSAPRTGGYE. The full CDR3 protein reads CSAPRTGGYEQYF.

This clone was counted at least ten times. The read ends 3 residues before the CDR3 terminus; that terminus is restored from the germline J gene. The chain joins TRBV10-2 to TRBJ2-7; TRBD1 matches 8 bases. The CDR3 is made up of 14 amino acids. In germline, CDR1 is WSHSY, CDR2 SAAADI. V lost 8 bases, J lost 0 bases, and 6 bases stayed unmatched. CDR3 residues: CASRQGLTSYEQYF. The covered CDR3 bases are TGCGCCAGCCGACAGGGGTTGACCTCCTACGAG.

The table lists this clone with many counts. The read halts 3 residues ahead of the CDR3 end, with the missing end drawn from the germline J gene. This sequence joins TRBV28 and TRBJ2-6; D remains unclear. Germline V gives CDR1 MDHEN, CDR2 SYDVKM. V lost 4 bases and J lost 0, with 7 bases in between. CDR3 length: 15 residues. The DNA read from the CDR3 is TGTGCCAGCAGTTATCCAGTCTCTGGGGCCAACGTC. It yields the protein CASSYPVSGANV. The entire CDR3 protein reads CASSYPVSGANVLTF. Full variable domain (outside the CDR3, taken from reference TRBV28 and TRBJ2-6): DVKVTQSSRYLVKRTGEKVFLECVQDMDHENMFWYRQDPGLGLRLIYFSYDVKMKEKGDIPEGYSVSREKKERFSLILESASTNQTSMYLCASSYPVSGANVLTFGAGSRLTVL.

Ten or more counts support this clone. The read stops 3 residues short of the end of the CDR3; the missing end is completed from the germline J gene. The chain recombines TRBV11-2 with TRBJ2-2, with TRBD1 matching 7 bases. V shed 7 bases, J shed 1 base, and the junction held 6 bases outside the gene matches. The CDR3 has 15 amino acids. Looked up from germline, CDR1 is SGHAT and CDR2 is FQNNGV. The CDR3 loop reads CASMRQGLNTGELFF. The covered CDR3 bases are TGTGCCAGCATGCGACAGGGCCTGAACACCGGGGAG. Full variable domain (missing parts from reference TRBV11-2 and TRBJ2-2): EAGVAQSPRYKIIEKRQSVAFWCNPISGHATLYWYQQILGQGPKLLIQFQNNGVVDDSQLPKDRFSAERLKGVDSTLKIQPAKLEDSAVYLCASMRQGLNTGELFFGEGSRLTVL.

This clone appeared many times. Sequence at one end of the junction differs from germline and may be a read error. CDR3 bases read: TGCGCCAGCAGCCAAGATCCGTATAGCAATCAGCCC. This encodes CASSQDPYSNQP. The CDR3 in its entirety is CASSQDPYSNQPQHF. The chain recombines TRBV4-2 with TRBJ1-5; D call uncertain. The CDR3 goes on 3 residues after the read ends, and that part is filled in from the germline J gene. The CDR3 length is 15 residues. Per germline, CDR1 LGHNA and CDR2 YNFKEQ.

This clone was observed at least ten times. The read ends 3 residues early relative to the CDR3; the germline J gene fills the gap. The chain recombines TRBV19 with TRBJ2-7; 11 bases are shared with TRBD2. Trimming took 1 base from V and 6 from J; bases not matched to a gene: 2. In germline, CDR1 is LNHDA, CDR2 SQIVND (reference sequence). CDR3 length: 14 amino acids. The CDR3 loop is CASSIVLAGVEQYF. CDR3 DNA, as far as it was read: TGTGCCAGTAGTATAGTACTAGCGGGAGTCGAG.

This clone was picked up many times. The DNA ends 3 residues before the CDR3 does, and the rest of the CDR3 is filled in from the germline J gene. This chain joins TRBV6-2 or TRBV6-3 and TRBJ2-1, with D hard to call. The CDR3 covers 14 residues. Trimming stripped 2 bases from V and 3 bases from J, with 8 bases between. Per germline, CDR1 MNHEY and CDR2 SVGEGT. The CDR3: CASSYGVRYNEQFF. Incomplete CDR3 DNA: TGTGCCAGCAGTTACGGTGTGCGCTACAATGAG.

This clone appeared many times. From the germline J gene comes the end of the CDR3, since the read stops 3 residues before it. V usage is TRBV18 and J usage is TRBJ1-2, with a tentative D call TRBD1 (6 bases). V lost 1 base and J 3 bases, leaving 12 bases between the germline ends. CDR3 length: 15 residues. The germline CDR1 and CDR2 sequences are KGHSH and LQKENI. The CDR3: CASSPLQGPDYGYTF. The CDR3 DNA, read in part, is TGTGCCAGCTCACCACTCCAGGGGCCCGACTATGGC.

This clone was seen at least ten times. The read comes to an end 3 residues before the CDR3 does, leaving the germline J gene to fill in the end. This chain links TRBV6-4 with TRBJ2-1; 7 nucleotides match TRBD2. Germline CDR1 is MRHNA and CDR2 is SNTAGT. The trim removed 0 bases at V and 5 bases at J, leaving 7 bases unmatched. The CDR3 spans 16 residues. The CDR3 reads CASSDSGGRGNNEQFF. Incomplete CDR3 DNA: TGTGCCAGCAGTGACTCTGGCGGGAGAGGGAACAATGAG.

There are many counts of this clone. Read sequence stops 3 residues before the CDR3 end, and the germline J gene provides the missing end. The V call is TRBV5-6, the J call TRBJ2-4; no firm D call. V gave up 2 bases and J gave up 5 bases, with 11 bases separating them. Germline values: CDR1 SGHDT, CDR2 YYEEEE. The CDR3 has 14 amino acids. The CDR3 reads CASSLPGTENIQYF. The covered CDR3 bases are TGTGCCAGCAGCTTACCAGGCACTGAAAACATT.

The table lists this clone with many counts. The observed sequence ends 3 residues before the CDR3 terminus, with the missing tail filled in from the germline J gene. The gene calls are TRBV19 and TRBJ2-7; D might be TRBD1 or TRBD2, each matching 5 bases. The CDR3 is 14 residues long. Trimming removed 4 bases at V and 2 bases at J, with 12 bases between. From germline, CDR1 is LNHDA and CDR2 SQIVND (reference sequence). This CDR3 is CASSTRESPYEQYF. The CDR3 bases that were read are TGTGCCAGTAGTACCAGGGAGTCCCCCTACGAG.

This clone has at least ten counts. Read sequence stops 3 residues before the CDR3 end, and the germline J gene provides the missing end. The chain uses TRBV18 and TRBJ2-1; TRBD2 matches at 14 bases. Trimming took 8 bases from V and 7 from J; bases not matched to a gene: 16. The V gene's germline CDR1 is KGHSH and CDR2 LQKENI. This CDR3 contains 18 residues. The CDR3 spells CASGLGTSGGYMVNEQFF. The sequenced part of the CDR3 DNA is TGTGCCAGCGGGCTCGGGACTAGCGGGGGCTACATGGTTAATGAG.

This clone was seen many times. The read ends 3 residues before the CDR3 terminus; that terminus is restored from the germline J gene. The V call is TRBV12-3 or TRBV12-4, the J call TRBJ1-2; tentative D call: TRBD1 (5 bases). The CDR3 is 14 residues long. CDR3 DNA (partial): TGTGCCAGCAGTACTAGCGGGACCTACAATGAG. This codes for CASSTSGTYNE. The complete CDR3 sequence is CASSTSGTYNEYTF.

The table lists this clone with many counts. The read terminates 3 residues before the CDR3 end, so the remaining end is supplied by the germline J gene. This chain uses TRBV23-1 with TRBJ2-1; TRBD1 matches 8 bases. TRBV23-1 is an ORF; its function is uncertain. The V and J ends lost 9 bases and 0 bases, in that order; junction bases with no gene match: 10. CDR3 size: 16 residues. The CDR3 is CARSRTGTGSYNEQFF. CDR3 bases read: TGCGCCAGAAGCCGGACCGGGACAGGCTCCTACAATGAG.

This clone has ten or more counts. The read terminates 3 residues before the CDR3 end, so the remaining end is supplied by the germline J gene. This chain joins TRBV12-3 or TRBV12-4 and TRBJ1-4, with D possibly matching TRBD1 (5 bases). There are 13 residues in the CDR3. The V end was cut by 3 bases, the J end by 6 bases, with 8 bases between. CDR3 DNA, as far as it was read: TGTGCCAGCAGTTTCCGAGGGGATGAAAAA. Encoded protein: CASSFRGDEK. The CDR3 reads in full as CASSFRGDEKLFF.

Points on this clone: Sequencing ends 3 residues short of the CDR3 end; the germline J gene provides the rest. The rearrangement links TRBV20-1 to TRBJ2-3; 7 nucleotides match TRBD1. The CDR3 covers 14 residues. Germline values: CDR1 DFQATT, CDR2 SNEGSKA (reference sequence). CDR3 residues: CSARGIGTEETQYF. Incomplete CDR3 DNA: TGCAGTGCTAGAGGTATCGGGACAGAAGAGACG.

This clone was counted many times. The CDR3 end is not reached by the read, which stops 3 residues before it; the germline J gene fills it in. The V and J genes are TRBV18 and TRBJ2-5; D ambiguous. Germline assignment: CDR1 KGHSH and CDR2 LQKENI. V was clipped by 2 bases and J by 4 bases, with 8 bases between them. The CDR3 has 13 residues. The CDR3: CASSPGWAETQYF. CDR3 DNA (partial): TGTGCCAGCTCACCAGGCTGGGCAGAGACC. The variable domain in full, with the rest retrieved from reference TRBV18 and TRBJ2-5, is NAGVMQNPRHLVRRRGQEARLRCSPMKGHSHVYWYRQLPEEGLKFMVYLQKENIIDESGMPKERFSAEFPKEGPSILRIQQVVRGDSAAYFCASSPGWAETQYFGPGTRLLVL.